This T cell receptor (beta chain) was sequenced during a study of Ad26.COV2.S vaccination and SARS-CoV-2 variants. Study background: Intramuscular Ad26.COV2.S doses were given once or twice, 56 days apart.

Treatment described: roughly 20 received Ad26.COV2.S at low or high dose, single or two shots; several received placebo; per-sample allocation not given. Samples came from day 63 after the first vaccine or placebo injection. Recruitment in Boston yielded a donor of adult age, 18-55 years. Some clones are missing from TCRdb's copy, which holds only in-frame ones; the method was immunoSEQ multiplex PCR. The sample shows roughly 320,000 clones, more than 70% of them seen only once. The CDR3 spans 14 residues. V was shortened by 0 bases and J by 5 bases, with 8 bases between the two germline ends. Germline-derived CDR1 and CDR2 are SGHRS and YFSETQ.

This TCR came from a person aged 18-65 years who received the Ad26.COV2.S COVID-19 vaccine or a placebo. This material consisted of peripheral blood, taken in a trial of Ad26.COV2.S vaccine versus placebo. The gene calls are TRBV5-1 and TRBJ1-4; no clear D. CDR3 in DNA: TGCGCCAGCAGCTTGGGTCAACAAAATGAAAAACTGTTTTTT. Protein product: CASSLGQQNEKLFF.